This T cell receptor beta chain was recovered during a study of blood T cell repertoires in COVID-19. This clone was counted a few times. The CDR3 sequence is 14 residues long. Germline-derived CDR1 and CDR2 are SGDLS and YYNGEE. Trimming left V 0 bases short and J 5 bases short, with 6 bases between. The data were produced by immunoSEQ multiplex PCR, yet TCRdb's version contains in-frame clones alone and is incomplete. The sample lists fewer than 110,000 clones, around 90% occurring once. The chain is built from TRBV9 and TRBJ1-6, with no clear D. The TCR comes from a man between 45 and 60 years old in a cohort sampled during active COVID-19. Material: peripheral blood. Here the CDR3 reads CASSVGGNNSPLHF. The CDR3 nucleotides are TGTGCCAGCAGCGTAGGAGGGAATAATTCACCCCTCCACTTT.